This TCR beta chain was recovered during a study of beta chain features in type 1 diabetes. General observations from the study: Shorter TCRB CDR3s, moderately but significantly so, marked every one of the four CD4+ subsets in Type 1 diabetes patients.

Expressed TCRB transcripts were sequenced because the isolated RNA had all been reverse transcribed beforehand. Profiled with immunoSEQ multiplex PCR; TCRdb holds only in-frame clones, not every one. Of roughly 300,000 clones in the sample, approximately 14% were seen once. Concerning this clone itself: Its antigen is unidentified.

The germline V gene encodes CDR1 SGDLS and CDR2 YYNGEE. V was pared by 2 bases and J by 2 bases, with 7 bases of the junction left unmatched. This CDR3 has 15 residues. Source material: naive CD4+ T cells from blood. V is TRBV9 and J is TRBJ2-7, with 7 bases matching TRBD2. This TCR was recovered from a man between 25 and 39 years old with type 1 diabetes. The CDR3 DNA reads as TGTGCCAGCAGCGTCCAAGCGGGATATCCCTACGAGCAGTACTTC. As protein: CASSVQAGYPYEQYF.